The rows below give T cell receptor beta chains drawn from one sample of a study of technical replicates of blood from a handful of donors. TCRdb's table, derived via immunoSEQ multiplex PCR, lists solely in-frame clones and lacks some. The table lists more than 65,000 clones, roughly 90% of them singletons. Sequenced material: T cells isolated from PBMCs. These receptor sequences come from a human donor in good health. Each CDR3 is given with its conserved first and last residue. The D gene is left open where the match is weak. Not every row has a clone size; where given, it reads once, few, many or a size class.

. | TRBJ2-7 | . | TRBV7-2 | CASSLRTFTYEQYF | TGTGCCAGCAGCCTCCGGACTTTCACCTACGAGCAGTACTTC
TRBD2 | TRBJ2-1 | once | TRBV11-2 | CASSLISGRTYNEQFF | TGTGCCAGCAGCTTAATTAGCGGGAGGACGTACAATGAGCAGTTCTTC
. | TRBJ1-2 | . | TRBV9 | CASSVEGGLDYGYTF | TGTGCCAGCAGCGTAGAAGGAGGGCTCGACTATGGCTACACCTTC
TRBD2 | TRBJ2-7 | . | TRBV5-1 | CASSMTSGYEQYF | TGCGCCAGCAGCATGACTAGCGGCTACGAGCAGTACTTC
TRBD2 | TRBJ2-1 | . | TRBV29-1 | CSAGLAGGYLSYNEQFF | TGCAGTGCCGGACTAGCGGGTGGATACCTATCCTACAATGAGCAGTTCTTC
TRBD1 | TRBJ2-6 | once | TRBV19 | CASSRQGINVGDVLTF | TGTGCCAGTAGCAGACAGGGTATCAACGTAGGGGACGTCCTGACTTTC
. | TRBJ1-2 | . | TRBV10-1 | CASSGRADYGYTF | TGCGCCAGCAGTGGCAGGGCGGACTATGGCTACACCTTC
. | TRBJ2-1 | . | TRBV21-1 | CASSKSGEGDEQFF | TGTGCCAGCAGCAAGTCAGGAGAAGGGGATGAGCAGTTCTTC
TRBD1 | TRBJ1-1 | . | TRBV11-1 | CASSLSDRVSAFF | TGTGCCAGCAGCCTTTCCGACAGGGTGTCTGCTTTCTTT
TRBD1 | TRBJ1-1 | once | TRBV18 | CASSPDREAFF | TGTGCCAGCTCACCTGACAGGGAGGCTTTCTTT
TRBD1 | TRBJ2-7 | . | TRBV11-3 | CASSLPQGRYEQYF | TGTGCCAGCAGCTTACCACAGGGGAGATACGAGCAGTACTTC
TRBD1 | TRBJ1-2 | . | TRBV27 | CASQGWDSSNYGYTF | TGTGCCAGTCAAGGCTGGGACAGCTCTAACTATGGCTACACCTTC
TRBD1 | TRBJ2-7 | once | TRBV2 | CALKRQGVEQYF | TGTGCCTTAAAAAGACAGGGGGTCGAGCAGTACTTC
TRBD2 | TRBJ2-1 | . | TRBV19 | CASSPGLAASYNEQFF | TGTGCCAGTAGTCCGGGGCTAGCGGCTTCCTACAATGAGCAGTTCTTC
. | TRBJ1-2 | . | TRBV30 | CAWSSGGGYTF | TGTGCCTGGAGTTCGGGGGGCGGCTACACCTTC
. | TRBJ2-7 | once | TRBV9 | CASSLTPETYEQYF | TGTGCCAGCAGCCTGACTCCAGAGACCTACGAGCAGTACTTC
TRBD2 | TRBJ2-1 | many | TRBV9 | CASSGGTSGNVGEQFF | TGTGCCAGCAGCGGGGGTACTAGCGGGAACGTTGGTGAGCAGTTCTTC
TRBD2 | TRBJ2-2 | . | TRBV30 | CACTRTRLAGNTGELFF | TGTGCCTGCACGCGTACCAGACTAGCGGGCAACACCGGGGAGCTGTTTTTT
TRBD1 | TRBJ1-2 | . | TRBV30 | CAWSKTGAHYGYTF | TGTGCCTGGAGTAAGACAGGGGCACACTATGGCTACACCTTC
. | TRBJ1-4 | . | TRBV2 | CASSTIRGTNEKLFF | TGTGCCAGCAGTACTATTAGGGGGACTAATGAAAAACTGTTTTTT
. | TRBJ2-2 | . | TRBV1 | CTSSLLSTGTRNTGELFF | TGCACCAGCAGCCTACTTTCAACCGGGACAAGAAACACCGGGGAGCTGTTTTTT
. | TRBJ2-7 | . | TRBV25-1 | CASTLEQGYEQYF | TGTGCCAGCACCCTAGAACAGGGCTACGAGCAGTACTTC
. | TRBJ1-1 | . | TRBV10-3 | CAISGGEGEAFF | TGTGCCATCAGTGGGGGTGAGGGTGAAGCTTTCTTT
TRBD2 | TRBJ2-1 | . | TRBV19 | CASSMLGLAGRDEQFF | TGTGCCAGTAGTATGCTGGGGCTAGCGGGGAGGGATGAGCAGTTCTTC
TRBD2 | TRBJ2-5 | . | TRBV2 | CASSEAASGGTQYF | TGTGCCAGCAGTGAAGCGGCTAGCGGAGGGACCCAGTACTTC
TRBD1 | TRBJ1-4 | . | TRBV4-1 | CASSGQGLYEKLFF | TGCGCCAGCAGCGGACAGGGCCTATACGAAAAACTGTTTTTT
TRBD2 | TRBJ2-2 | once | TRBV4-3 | CASSQDGTRTGELFF | TGCGCCAGCAGCCAAGATGGGACTAGGACCGGGGAGCTGTTTTTT
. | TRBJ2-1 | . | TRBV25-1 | CASSSESSYNEQFF | TGTGCCAGCAGTAGCGAGAGCTCCTACAATGAGCAGTTCTTC
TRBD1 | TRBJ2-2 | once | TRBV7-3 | CASSSGQGSTGELFF | TGTGCCAGCAGTTCCGGACAGGGGAGCACCGGGGAGCTGTTTTTT
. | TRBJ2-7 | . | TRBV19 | CASSIDRGTYEQYF | TGTGCCAGTAGTATAGATAGGGGAACCTACGAGCAGTACTTC
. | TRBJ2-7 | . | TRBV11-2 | CASSLGIFGRYHEQYF | TGTGCCAGCAGCTTAGGTATTTTTGGTAGATACCACGAGCAGTACTTC
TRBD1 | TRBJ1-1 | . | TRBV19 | CASSIGQGEAFF | TGTGCCAGTAGTATCGGACAGGGTGAAGCTTTCTTT
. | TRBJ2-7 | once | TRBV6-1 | CASRGPGYYEQYF | TGTGCCAGCAGGGGGCCAGGATACTACGAGCAGTACTTC
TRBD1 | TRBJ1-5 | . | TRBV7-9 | CASSLGSGGSNQPQHF | TGTGCCAGCAGCTTAGGGTCAGGGGGTAGCAATCAGCCCCAGCATTTT
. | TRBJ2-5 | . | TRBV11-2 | CASSLGRGLETQYF | TGTGCCAGCAGCTTAGGTCGGGGATTGGAGACCCAGTACTTC